Sequencing of this TCR beta chain was carried out in a study of PD-1 blockade in classical Hodgkin lymphoma. Every patient experienced relapse after autologous stem cell transplantation, and brentuximab vedotin exposure varied. The table came from immunoSEQ multiplex PCR; TCRdb's copy has only in-frame clones and leaves some out. The sample yields roughly 81,000 clones, over 90% seen once. Study findings and constraints: Newly diagnosed patients had diversity similar to the baseline diversity of complete responders. Newly diagnosed patients had baseline TCR diversity that was reportedly lower than that of healthy donors.

A remark on this clone: Its antigen remains unidentified.

From germline, CDR1 is LGHNA and CDR2 YNFKEQ. The V and J ends lost 1 base and 4 bases respectively, with 8 bases between them. The CDR3 covers 14 residues. The chain carries TRBV4-2 and TRBJ2-1; D uncertain. This TCR derives from a human donor with classical Hodgkin lymphoma. The material was peripheral blood mononuclear cells (PBMCs), obtained before the second cycle of nivolumab. The CDR3 spells CASSQGYEYNEQFF. Here the CDR3 DNA reads TGTGCCAGCAGCCAAGGTTACGAGTACAATGAGCAGTTCTTC.